This TCR beta chain stems from a study of T cells in women clearing cervical HPV infection. The length of the CDR3 is 14 residues. The germline gives CDR1 SEHNR, CDR2 FQNEAQ (reference sequence). The repertoire was sequenced with immunoSEQ multiplex PCR; TCRdb's copy has only in-frame clones and lacks some. Seen in this sample are 36,000 or so clones; the ten most common clones hold 1.5% to 2%. To note about this clone: The read comes to an end 3 residues before the CDR3 does, leaving the germline J gene to fill in the end.

This chain joins TRBV7-9 and TRBJ1-2; 7 bases map to TRBD1. This TCR came from a woman between 18 and 70 years old with a cervical HPV16 infection that either progressed to CIN3+ or cleared (not recorded which). Sequencing was performed on blood buffy coat. The CDR3 bases that were read are TGTGCCAGCAGTAGACAGGGAACCTACAATGAC. Its protein product is CASSRQGTYND. The complete CDR3 sequence is CASSRQGTYNDYTF.